Shown below are 4 T cell receptor beta chains from a single sample sequenced in a study of cytomegalovirus exposure and HLA in healthy donors. With 60 Vbeta and 13 Jbeta primers, the PCR was carried out. The data were produced by immunoSEQ multiplex PCR, yet TCRdb's version contains in-frame clones alone and is incomplete. The table shows around 200,000 clones, with about 62% occurring only once. The source material was PBMCs. These receptor sequences come from a man aged 40-50 years in good health and CMV-seronegative.

This clone was seen more than once but under ten times. V is TRBV7-3 and J is TRBJ2-5, with 12 positions matching TRBD2. Per the germline V gene, CDR1 is SGHTA and CDR2 is FQGTGA. The CDR3 spans 15 residues. J was trimmed by 4 bases and V by 5 bases; bases with no gene match: 5. CDR3 protein: CASSVLAGGGETQYF. The CDR3 DNA reads TGTGCCAGCAGCGTCCTAGCGGGGGGGGGAGAGACCCAGTACTTC. Combining the CDR3 with reference TRBV7-3 and TRBJ2-5 gives the whole variable domain GAGVSQTPSNKVTEKGKYVELRCDPISGHTALYWYRQSLGQGPEFLIYFQGTGAADDSGLPNDRFFAVRPEGSVSTLKIQRTERGDSAVYLCASSVLAGGGETQYFGPGTRLLVL.

This clone occurred a few times. The genes are TRBV5-6 and TRBJ1-2; 7 bases agree with TRBD1. Trimming removed 3 bases from V and 10 bases from J; junction bases left unmatched: 9. Germline assignment: CDR1 SGHDT and CDR2 YYEEEE. The CDR3 has 13 amino acids. The CDR3 loop reads CASSSWTGQTYTF. The CDR3 DNA reads TGTGCCAGCAGCTCTTGGACAGGCCAGACCTACACCTTC.

This clone was recorded a few times. The rearrangement links TRBV19 to TRBJ1-2, with 10 bases that match TRBD1. Germline CDR1 LNHDA, CDR2 SQIVND (reference sequence). This CDR3 has 14 amino acids. J gave up 8 bases and V 6 bases, and 9 bases lay outside the gene matches. The chain's CDR3 is CASRHTGTGDGYTF. The CDR3 bases are TGTGCCAGTAGACATACCGGGACAGGGGACGGCTACACCTTC.

The chain carries TRBV2 and TRBJ1-5; TRBD1 might be the D (5 bases). CDR1 and CDR2 (germline): SNHLY, FYNNEI. The CDR3 loop spans 14 amino acids. V lost 4 bases to trimming and J lost 8 bases, with 15 bases between them. As DNA, the CDR3 is TGTGCCAGCAGTGTCGGCAGGGATATTGAGCCCCAGCATTTT. Encoded protein: CASSVGRDIEPQHF.